Listed here are 15 T cell receptor beta chains from one sample, sequenced in a study of cytomegalovirus exposure and HLA in healthy donors. PCR primers comprised 60 Vbeta and 13 Jbeta primers. Profiling relied on immunoSEQ multiplex PCR, and the TCRdb table lists in-frame clones only, not all of them. The repertoire consists of approximately 160,000 clones, with 70% to 80% occurring once and the leading ten covering roughly 9.7%. The material sequenced was PBMCs. These receptors all come from a man aged 18 to 29 in good health and CMV-seropositive.

The chain is built from TRBV7-9 and TRBJ1-1; 12 nucleotides agree with TRBD1. This CDR3 region has 16 residues. V shed 5 bases, J shed 6 bases, and the junction held 10 bases outside the gene matches. From germline, CDR1 is SEHNR and CDR2 FQNEAQ (reference sequence). CDR3 protein: CASSRGQGALVPEAFF. CDR3 bases: TGTGCCAGCAGCCGGGGACAGGGGGCGTTGGTCCCTGAAGCTTTCTTT.

V is TRBV6-1 and J is TRBJ2-2, with a tentative D call TRBD2 (6 bases). Germline CDR1 and CDR2: MNHNS and SASEGT. The CDR3 consists of 15 residues. Deletions cut 7 bases from V and 0 bases from J, with 12 bases between. The CDR3 here is CASTPGSSNTGELFF. CDR3 nucleotide sequence: TGTGCCAGCACCCCCGGGAGCTCGAACACCGGGGAGCTGTTTTTT.

The CDR3 coding sequence is TGTGCCAGTATCTCGGGGGACAGTCCTTTCTATGGCTACACCTTC. This encodes CASISGDSPFYGYTF. The chain uses TRBV19 and TRBJ1-2; 7 positions agree with TRBD1. In germline, CDR1 is LNHDA, CDR2 SQIVND (reference sequence). This CDR3 is 15 amino acids long. V lost 7 bases to trimming and J lost 4 bases; unmatched junction nucleotides: 12.

This clone was detected a few times. The chain joins TRBV9 to TRBJ2-3, with 8 positions matching TRBD2. CDR1 is SGDLS, CDR2 YYNGEE, per germline. The CDR3 covers 18 residues. V gave up 3 bases and J gave up 3 bases; unmatched junction bases: 15. CDR3 bases: TGTGCCAGCAGCGCGAACAGGGTCGGGGGGGTAATGACAGATACGCAGTATTTT. Translated: CASSANRVGGVMTDTQYF.

V and J are TRBV29-1 and TRBJ2-5, with 9 bases that match TRBD2. The CDR3 contains 18 residues. Germline V gene sequence: CDR1 SQVTM, CDR2 ANQGSEA. After removal of 4 bases from V and 5 bases from J, the junction contained 20 bases not matched to a gene. This CDR3 is CSVAEVPVLAGPGETQYF. The CDR3 nucleotides are TGCAGCGTTGCGGAGGTGCCAGTCCTAGCGGGACCGGGTGAGACCCAGTACTTC.

The rearrangement joins TRBV5-1 to TRBJ2-1; 9 bases align to TRBD2. The ends lost 0 bases at V and 3 bases at J; junction bases unmatched: 7. Germline loops: CDR1 SGHRS, CDR2 YFSETQ. This CDR3 is built from 17 residues. In DNA, the CDR3 is TGCGCCAGCAGCTTGGGGCGAGCGGGAGGCAACTACAATGAGCAGTTCTTC. The encoded protein is CASSLGRAGGNYNEQFF.

The chain links TRBV4-2 to TRBJ2-5; the D is unclear. CDR3 size: 15 residues. CDR1 is LGHNA and CDR2 is YNFKEQ in the germline V gene. The germline V and J ends were trimmed by 1 base and 2 bases, with 11 bases remaining between them. The CDR3 region has the DNA TGTGCCAGCAGCCAAGGTCGAGCCCGACAAGAGACCCAGTACTTC. Translating gives CASSQGRARQETQYF.

In the case of this clone: At one boundary the junction diverges from the germline segment, which might be a read error. This chain uses TRBV6-1 with TRBJ1-1, with a weak D call TRBD1 (5 bases). The CDR3 length is 16 residues. The V gene's germline CDR1 is MNHNS and CDR2 SASEGT. In DNA form, the CDR3 reads TGTGCCAGCAGTCAAGCTAACAGGTTGCATAACACTGAAGCTTTCTTT. Protein product: CASSQANRLHNTEAFF.

V and J are TRBV11-2 and TRBJ1-2; D gene unclear. The CDR3 loop spans 14 amino acids. CDR1 SGHAT and CDR2 FQNNGV come from the germline V gene. The germline V and J ends were trimmed by 8 bases and 2 bases, with 15 bases remaining between them. CDR3 sequence: CASLGRAPNYGYTF. Here the CDR3 DNA reads TGTGCCAGCCTGGGGAGGGCACCAAACTATGGCTACACCTTC.

This chain joins TRBV7-6 and TRBJ2-1; TRBD2 matches at 8 bases. The CDR3 is 18 amino acids. V dropped 2 bases and J dropped 5; count of bases not matched to a gene: 14. CDR1 and CDR2 from the germline V gene are SGHVS and FNYEAQ. The CDR3 spells CASSLPGGVGGPNNEQFF. Written as DNA, the CDR3 is TGTGCCAGCAGCTTACCGGGAGGGGTGGGGGGGCCCAACAATGAGCAGTTCTTC.

The chain is built from TRBV7-9 and TRBJ2-2; a weak D match, TRBD1 (7 bases). Germline CDR1 reads SEHNR; CDR2 reads FQNEAQ (reference sequence). This CDR3 is built from 16 residues. The V end lost 1 base, the J end lost 7 bases, and 16 bases lay between the germline ends. For the CDR3, the DNA is TGTGCCAGCAGCTTAGTCCCAGGGGGGCTTGGCGGGGAGCTGTTTTTT. Its protein is CASSLVPGGLGGELFF. Complete variable domain (other parts from reference TRBV7-9 and TRBJ2-2): DTGVSQNPRHKITKRGQNVTFRCDPISEHNRLYWYRQTLGQGPEFLTYFQNEAQLEKSRLLSDRFSAERPKGSFSTLEIQRTEQGDSAMYLCASSLVPGGLGGELFFGEGSRLTVL.

V and J are TRBV6-6 and TRBJ1-1; 10 nucleotides align to TRBD1. There are 14 residues in the CDR3. Trimming took 6 bases from V and 10 from J; bases not matched to a gene: 11. The germline V gene encodes CDR1 MNHNY and CDR2 SVGAGI (reference sequence). CDR3 coding DNA: TGTGCCAGCAGCCCGGACAGGGGGAAAGGCCTAGCTTTCTTT. Its protein is CASSPDRGKGLAFF.

The CDR3 spells CASSLYRGSYEQYF. In DNA form, the CDR3 reads TGTGCCAGCAGCTTATACAGGGGCTCCTACGAGCAGTACTTC. The rearrangement links TRBV11-2 to TRBJ2-7, with TRBD1 identical over 7 bases. The germline gives CDR1 SGHAT, CDR2 FQNNGV. Trimming at V came to 2 bases and at J to 0 bases, leaving 1 base not matched to a gene. This CDR3 is 14 amino acids long.

The rearrangement joins TRBV7-9 to TRBJ2-3; maybe TRBD1 (5 bases). V lost 5 bases and J lost 1, with 16 bases in between. This CDR3 comprises 16 residues. Germline values: CDR1 SEHNR, CDR2 FQNEAQ (reference sequence). The CDR3 DNA sequence: TGTGCCAGCAGCGCCTACCTCATACAGGGCACAGATACGCAGTATTTT. This translates into CASSAYLIQGTDTQYF.

This clone was observed a single time. The chain recombines TRBV28 with TRBJ2-5; tentatively, D is TRBD2 (5 bases). CDR1 is MDHEN and CDR2 is SYDVKM in the germline V gene. The length of the CDR3 is 12 residues. V lost 7 bases, J lost 5 bases, and 11 bases lay in between. The CDR3 loop is CASTSRGETQYF. In DNA form, the CDR3 reads TGTGCCAGCACCAGTCGGGGTGAGACCCAGTACTTC.